This T cell receptor (beta chain) comes out of a study of shared clonotypes between healthy human individuals (dated by TCRdb to about 2020). Study-wide context: A few men and two women, aged 18 to 49 years, made up the cohort. For each donor, CD4 naive and CD4 memory were each run on three plates, CD8 naive on two plates, and CD8 memory on one plate. Blood TCR repertoires of 5 or 6 healthy adults were deeply sequenced to estimate repertoire size and the extent of clonotype sharing between individuals. Libraries were prepared and TCR repertoires were sequenced by different laboratories using diverse techniques, in order to increase sequencing depth and limit assay-specific biases. Each donor's leukapheresis produced roughly between about 0.8 and 8.9 billion PBMCs.

Summary of the overall study and its limitations: Clonotypes shared by all four sorted-subset donors showed higher generation probabilities than non-shared clonotypes. Pairwise subsampling indicated that sequencing depth was expected to affect the degree of clonotype sharing among donors. Sampling was limited to blood, and TCR repertoires in tissue likely differ from TCR repertoires in blood. Even with the large sequencing depth, rarefaction of the sorted-subset datasets indicated that sequencing was incomplete. The small number of donors limited the genetic and exposure-history diversity represented. Estimated clonotype richness was generally larger for naive than for memory subsets. When several donors were compared, the shared fraction of clonotypes was around 5.1% for naive CD4, 3% to 4% for naive CD8, more than 2% for memory CD4, and roughly 0.43% for memory CD8.

Using the deep immunoSEQ assay, TCR CDR3 regions were amplified from genomic DNA by multiplex PCR. For each cell subset, the extracted genomic DNA was distributed evenly across all wells of several immunoSEQ 96-well plates, and each plate served as one replicate. For sorted subsets, roughly 0.2 ug genomic DNA, equal to 30,000 to 35,000 T cell genomes, was loaded into each replicate PCR. Purified libraries were quantified with a Qubit 3.0 fluorometer, sized on a Bioanalyzer 2100, and re-quantified with the KAPA Library Quantification kit. Each immunoSEQ 96-well plate was sequenced on its own single-read 150-cycle Illumina NextSeq 550 flow cell. Per the source publication's procedure: The immunoSEQ output contained only junctional sequences without quality scores, so filtering could not match that applied to full-length reads. Sequences were annotated with PyIR, a Python wrapper for IgBLAST v1.9, using IMGT germline references to assign V/J genes and CDR3. Reads were removed for weak V/J assignments (E-value above 1e-6), missing CDR3, stop codons, out-of-frame junctions, or ambiguous translated residues. V3J clonotypes were defined as sequences sharing an identical inferred V gene, J gene, and CDR3 amino acid sequence. The percentage overlap between two repertoires was calculated by dividing the number of shared unique clonotypes by the size of the smaller repertoire. RTK rarefaction, the Chao1 estimator, and Recon v2.1 estimates of unobserved clonotypes were used to assess repertoire richness. For all TCRbeta clonotypes obtained by the gDNA method from several donors, generation probabilities were computed with OLGA. The table comes from immuneACCESS by way of TCRdb, which keeps in-frame sequences with V and J called. Part of the clones is missing from these tables; in studies checked, under half for an unresolved V gene and the rest for unknown reasons. The V and J calls and clone size come from that table; D and trimming were worked out from the DNA. The table for this sample lists millions of clones; about 95% of them were counted only once. The biggest ten clones account for about 1.1% of the sample.

Remarks on this clone: Its antigen is not yet known. No much larger clone is present one base from it, and per-base qualities are unavailable.

CDR3 length: 13 amino acids, cysteine to phenylalanine. Of all the DNA, just the CDR3 is kept, 39 bases in frame from base 1. CDR1 MDHEN and CDR2 SYDVKM are derived from the germline V gene. Cut back by 6 bases and 5 bases, the V and J ends lie 11 bases apart. CD8 naive samples were obtained by positive selection for CCR7 among CD45RO-negative cells, yielding a CD45RA+CCR7+ population from which TemRA cells were excluded. Donors were healthy HIV-negative adults with no recently reported acute infections or vaccinations. Only Caucasian adults living in Nashville, Tennessee, USA were represented among the donors. Blood was collected by leukapheresis, and PBMCs were isolated by Ficoll-Histopaque density gradient centrifugation and then cryopreserved in liquid nitrogen vapor phase. Analytical flow cytometry was used to check the purity and quantity of each magnetically sorted T cell population. Genomic DNA was isolated from each sorted fraction and quantified by UV absorbance on a Nanodrop 2000c.

The receptor was derived from a man between 18 and 35 years old in good health. This chain joins TRBV28 to TRBJ2-1, with the identity of the D gene unclear. Sequencing was done on a sample of naive CD8+ T cells sorted from blood. Sample cell subset or site, as interpreted from the label and publication: CD45RA+CCR7+. The nucleotide sequence reads TGTGCCAGCAGCCCGGTCCCAGACAATGAGCAGTTCTTC. Its protein is CASSPVPDNEQFF. Beyond the CDR3, the reference TRBV28 and TRBJ2-1 genes provide the residues; the full variable domain reads: DVKVTQSSRYLVKRTGEKVFLECVQDMDHENMFWYRQDPGLGLRLIYFSYDVKMKEKGDIPEGYSVSREKKERFSLILESASTNQTSMYLCASSPVPDNEQFFGPGTRLTVL.